The present entry profiles one TCR beta chain with its context. Under the authors' procedure: Estimation of nucleated cell counts was performed using reference gene primer amplification. Sequencing was performed with immunoSEQ multiplex PCR; in TCRdb, only in-frame clones are kept and a portion is missing. The V and J calls and clone size were taken over from that table, and D and trimming were inferred from the DNA. The repertoire holds 210,000 or so clones, with under 90% as singletons. The entry originates in a study of blood T cell repertoires in COVID-19. This CDR3 has 16 amino acids. Germline CDR1 is LNHDA and CDR2 is SQIVND (reference sequence). The V and J ends lost 2 bases and 7 bases respectively, with 18 bases between them.

The clonotype was recovered from a woman aged 80 or over with COVID-19, enrolled during active disease. The material sequenced was peripheral blood. The V and J genes are TRBV19 and TRBJ1-5, with D perhaps matching TRBD1 (5 bases). The CDR3 region is CASSISLTGQSQPQHF. As DNA, the CDR3 is TGTGCCAGTAGTATATCCCTCACAGGACAATCCCAGCCCCAGCATTTT.